This entry features one TCR beta chain sequence. Data came from immunoSEQ multiplex PCR; TCRdb stores just in-frame clones and leaves some out. The sample lists tens of thousands of clones, almost 90% occurring once. This record belongs to a study of blood T cell repertoires in COVID-19. Germline V gene data show CDR1 as KGHSH and CDR2 as LQKENI. The CDR3 length is 13 residues. The V end lost 5 bases, the J end lost 7 bases, and 14 bases lay between the germline ends. The clonotype originates from an elderly woman with acute or convalescent COVID-19. The chain employs TRBV18 and TRBJ1-2; D remains unclear. Material: peripheral blood. The CDR3 DNA reads TGTGCCAGCTCAACAGACGGCCTCGGTGGCTACACCTTC. Translation: CASSTDGLGGYTF.